This TCR beta chain was retrieved from a study of response to subunit inactivated influenza vaccine. Findings and limits, study-wide: The authors proposed limited new T cell recruitment per seasonal influenza vaccination.

There are 15 residues in the CDR3. Germline CDR1 and CDR2: DFQATT and SNEGSKA (reference sequence). The V and J ends lost 3 bases and 5 bases, in that order; junction bases with no gene match: 9. Each CDR3 protein gets one entry after TCRdb re-called the RT-PCR reads with MiXCR. The sample has around 570,000 distinct CDR3 sequences; 7.6% are singletons. This clonotype showed up just a few times. Its antigen is unknown. This rearrangement joins TRBV20-1 to TRBJ2-5, with 10 nucleotides matching TRBD2. The specimen was PBMCs from blood, collected around 25 months after vaccination. The sequence was obtained from a man between 50 and 70 years old who received an inactivated influenza vaccine. The CDR3 reads CSASSPSGGRETQYF. The CDR3 region has the DNA TGCAGTGCTAGCAGTCCTAGCGGGGGTCGGGAGACCCAGTACTTC.